The 24 T cell receptor beta chains in this list originate from one sample, sequenced in a study of vaccination effects on CD4 cells after COVID-19. The protocol was immunoSEQ multiplex PCR, while the TCRdb copy is restricted to in-frame clones and leaves out a portion. The table shows roughly 61,000 clones, with roughly 81% occurring only once. Antigen-specific CD4+ T cells were expanded with viral peptide pools in the ViraFEST assay before sequencing. After less than twelve days in culture, the CD4+ T cells were isolated. Their recognized antigens are unknown. Sequencing was performed on CD4+ T cells from PBMCs cultured with HCoV-229E spike peptides, taken before COVID-19 vaccination. Source of these receptors: a human donor who received a COVID-19 vaccine.

V gene TRBV19 combines with J gene TRBJ2-5, with 8 nucleotides matching TRBD1. The CDR3 contains 17 residues. From germline, CDR1 is LNHDA and CDR2 SQIVND (reference sequence). The V gene end was trimmed by 3 bases and the J gene end by 9 bases; junction bases not matched to a gene: 18. CDR3 sequence reads: CASSMSLWTGQGGAQYF. CDR3 DNA: TGTGCCAGTAGTATGAGTTTGTGGACAGGGCAAGGAGGGGCCCAGTACTTC.

The chain uses TRBV5-1 and TRBJ2-6; TRBD1 matches 7 bases. Germline assignment: CDR1 SGHRS and CDR2 YFSETQ. The length of the CDR3 is 16 residues. Trimming at V came to 7 bases and at J to 0 bases, leaving 7 bases not matched to a gene. The CDR3 DNA sequence: TGCGCCAGCCATATGGGACAGCTCTCTGGGGCCAACGTCCTGACTTTC. Translation: CASHMGQLSGANVLTF. Drawing the rest from reference TRBV5-1 and TRBJ2-6, the complete variable domain is KAGVTQTPRYLIKTRGQQVTLSCSPISGHRSVSWYQQTPGQGLQFLFEYFSETQRNKGNFPGRFSGRQFSNSRSEMNVSTLELGDSALYLCASHMGQLSGANVLTFGAGSRLTVL.

This CDR3 reads CAWNRQGFNEQFF. CDR3 in DNA: TGTGCCTGGAATCGGCAAGGTTTCAATGAGCAGTTCTTC. The rearrangement joins TRBV30 to TRBJ2-1; D is ambiguous. From germline, CDR1 is GTSNPN and CDR2 SVGIG (reference sequence). The CDR3 has 13 residues. Trimming stripped 4 bases from V and 6 bases from J, with 13 bases between. The full variable domain, with the rest looked up from reference TRBV30 and TRBJ2-1, is SQTIHQWPATLVQPVGSPLSLECTVEGTSNPNLYWYRQAAGRGLQLLFYSVGIGQISSEVPQNLSASRPQDRQFILSSKKLLLSDSGFYLCAWNRQGFNEQFFGPGTRLTVL.

Here the CDR3 reads CASSPQYLMGSYNSPLHF. CDR3 bases: TGTGCCAGCTCACCACAGTACCTTATGGGCTCCTATAATTCACCCCTCCACTTT. V and J are TRBV18 and TRBJ1-6; D is undetermined. This CDR3 comprises 18 residues. Per germline, CDR1 KGHSH and CDR2 LQKENI. Trimming took off 1 base at V and 0 bases at J, with 13 bases between the two ends.

The chain recombines TRBV29-1 with TRBJ1-2; D is ambiguous. CDR3 size: 14 residues. Germline CDR1 and CDR2: SQVTM and ANQGSEA. The V end was cut by 3 bases, the J end by 3 bases, with 14 bases between. CDR3 sequence (DNA): TGCAGCGTTGATAGGTTTCCCGGGGACTATGGCTACACCTTC. This gives the protein CSVDRFPGDYGYTF.

The chain uses TRBV15 and TRBJ2-3, with D possibly TRBD2 on 5 matching bases. V was cut by 0 bases and J by 10 bases, with 11 bases left in between. Per the germline V gene, CDR1 is LNHNV and CDR2 is YYDKDF (reference sequence). The CDR3 totals 13 residues. CDR3 bases: TGTGCCACCAGCAGAGAGTGGGAGATGCCGCAGTATTTT. It encodes CATSREWEMPQYF.

The J gene is TRBJ2-6, the V gene TRBV5-1, with D tentatively TRBD1 (6 bases). This CDR3 has 16 amino acids. The ends were cut back, 7 bases at V and 0 bases at J, with 14 bases in the middle. Germline V lookup: CDR1 SGHRS, CDR2 YFSETQ. The CDR3 region has the DNA TGCGCCAGCCTCGGACAGATAGGCTCTGGGGCCAACGTCCTGACTTTC. Its protein product is CASLGQIGSGANVLTF. The whole variable domain, remainder taken from reference TRBV5-1 and TRBJ2-6, is KAGVTQTPRYLIKTRGQQVTLSCSPISGHRSVSWYQQTPGQGLQFLFEYFSETQRNKGNFPGRFSGRQFSNSRSEMNVSTLELGDSALYLCASLGQIGSGANVLTFGAGSRLTVL.

The V and J genes are TRBV5-1 and TRBJ2-3; the match to TRBD1 covers 9 bases. The CDR3 covers 14 residues. The V segment lost 4 bases and the J segment 8 bases; nucleotides outside the gene matches: 8. Looked up from germline, CDR1 is SGHRS and CDR2 is YFSETQ. The CDR3: CASSPGQGSGTQYF. The CDR3 DNA sequence: TGCGCCAGCAGCCCGGGACAGGGCAGCGGTACGCAGTATTTT.

The chain couples TRBV3-1 (or the pseudogene TRBV3-2) to TRBJ1-1, with D possibly being TRBD1 (6 bases). The V gene's germline CDR1 is LGHDT and CDR2 YNNKEL (reference sequence). Trimming removed 4 bases at V and 1 base at J, with 10 bases between. CDR3 length equals 14 residues. CDR3 in DNA: TGTGCCAGCAGCCCGGGGGCGAGGAACACTGAAGCTTTCTTT. Protein product: CASSPGARNTEAFF.

The rearrangement joins TRBV19 to TRBJ2-5; D is ambiguous. Trimming pared 3 bases from V and 5 bases from J, leaving 13 bases between. The CDR3 totals 14 residues. The germline gives CDR1 LNHDA, CDR2 SQIVND (reference sequence). The CDR3 DNA reads as TGTGCCAGTAGTATCCAACTGAAAGGGGAGACCCAGTACTTC. Residues: CASSIQLKGETQYF.

The chain is built from TRBV20-1 and TRBJ2-7, with D uncertain. This CDR3 has 13 amino acids. Germline V gives CDR1 DFQATT, CDR2 SNEGSKA (reference sequence). V was shortened by 3 bases and J by 9 bases, with 18 bases between the two germline ends. In DNA, the CDR3 is TGCAGTGCTAGTCACGGAGTTGGCATCGGGCAGTACGTC. This encodes CSASHGVGIGQYV.

The rearrangement joins TRBV29-1 to TRBJ2-5, with D perhaps being TRBD1 or TRBD2 (6 bases each). The CDR3 totals 13 residues. Germline assignment: CDR1 SQVTM and CDR2 ANQGSEA. The V end was cut by 4 bases, the J end by 5 bases, with 14 bases between. CDR3 coding DNA: TGCAGCGTTGCCCGAGGGGGGAGGGAGACCCAGTACTTC. This codes for CSVARGGRETQYF.

This chain joins TRBV15 and TRBJ2-1, with 8 bases aligning to TRBD2. CDR3 length equals 15 residues. Germline trimming cut 0 bases from V and 6 bases from J; bases unmatched to any gene: 4. Per the germline V gene, CDR1 is LNHNV and CDR2 is YYDKDF (reference sequence). This CDR3 reads CATSRDSGLVNEQFF. The CDR3 DNA reads TGTGCCACCAGCAGAGATTCGGGACTAGTCAATGAGCAGTTCTTC.

The rearrangement links TRBV9 to TRBJ2-2; D remains unclear. Per germline, CDR1 SGDLS and CDR2 YYNGEE. Trimming took 0 bases from V and 5 from J, leaving 8 bases between them. The CDR3 is made up of 14 amino acids. The CDR3 DNA reads TGTGCCAGCAGCGTAGTAAGTTTAACCGGGGAGCTGTTTTTT. Its protein is CASSVVSLTGELFF.

This clone turned up a few times. This sequence joins TRBV4-1 and TRBJ2-3; 15 positions match TRBD2. The CDR3 totals 16 residues. Germline trimming cut 3 bases from V and 6 bases from J; bases unmatched to any gene: 4. The germline CDR1 and CDR2 sequences are MGHRA and YSYEKL. In DNA form, the CDR3 reads TGCGCCAGCAGCCAGGGACTAGCGGGGGGTATTGATACGCAGTATTTT. This sequence encodes CASSQGLAGGIDTQYF.

The V call is TRBV16, the J call TRBJ1-3; a weak D match, TRBD1 (5 bases). CDR1 and CDR2 from the germline V gene are KGHSY and FQNENV. This CDR3 has 17 amino acids. V was cut by 3 bases and J by 0 bases, with 15 bases left in between. CDR3 amino acids: CASSHSSGTFSGNTIYF. The CDR3 nucleotides are TGTGCCAGCAGCCATTCTTCCGGGACTTTCTCTGGAAACACCATATATTTT.

The genes are TRBV18 and TRBJ1-1; no definite D call. This CDR3 comprises 14 residues. Germline lookup yields CDR1 KGHSH and CDR2 LQKENI. The V end was cut by 5 bases, the J end by 2 bases, with 12 bases between. The chain's CDR3 is CASSAGRTNTEAFF. In DNA, the CDR3 is TGTGCCAGCTCAGCAGGCCGCACCAACACTGAAGCTTTCTTT.

CDR3: CASSLTGGRRNQPQHF. The CDR3 nucleotides read TGTGCCAGCAGTTTGACAGGGGGCCGCCGCAATCAGCCCCAGCATTTT. This chain uses TRBV28 with TRBJ1-5; 10 nucleotides match TRBD1. Germline V gene data show CDR1 as MDHEN and CDR2 as SYDVKM. J gave up 2 bases and V 3 bases, and 4 bases lay outside the gene matches. This CDR3 has 16 amino acids.

The chain couples TRBV7-3 to TRBJ1-1; tentatively, D is TRBD1 (6 bases). Germline CDR1 is SGHTA and CDR2 is FQGTGA. There are 13 residues in the CDR3. V was shortened by 4 bases and J by 2 bases, with 8 bases between the two germline ends. The CDR3 sequence: CASSSGGNTEAFF. CDR3 bases: TGTGCCAGCAGCTCCGGGGGCAACACTGAAGCTTTCTTT.

This chain joins TRBV5-5 and TRBJ2-1, with 7 bases aligning to TRBD1. The CDR3 is 14 amino acids. Per germline, CDR1 SGHKS and CDR2 YYEKEE (reference sequence). V dropped 4 bases and J dropped 6; count of bases not matched to a gene: 7. The CDR3 sequence: CASSRDGQVNEQFF. In DNA, the CDR3 is TGTGCCAGCAGCCGCGATGGACAGGTCAATGAGCAGTTCTTC.

The chain has TRBV10-3 and TRBJ2-7; weak D call: TRBD1 (5 bases). This CDR3 has 11 residues. CDR1 ENHRY and CDR2 SYGVKD come from the germline V gene. V gave up 2 bases and J gave up 7 bases, with 6 bases separating them. Here the CDR3 reads CAISEAGEQYV. CDR3 nucleotides: TGTGCCATCAGTGAGGCAGGGGAGCAGTACGTC.

This chain uses TRBV4-1 with TRBJ1-1; maybe TRBD1 (5 bases). Germline V gene lookup returns CDR1 MGHRA and CDR2 YSYEKL. CDR3 size: 15 residues. V was pared by 4 bases and J by 1 base, with 13 bases between. This CDR3 is CASSRGEGANTEAFF. In DNA, the CDR3 is TGCGCCAGCAGCCGGGGAGAAGGGGCGAACACTGAAGCTTTCTTT.

V is TRBV9 and J is TRBJ2-1; D unclear. Germline values: CDR1 SGDLS, CDR2 YYNGEE. V lost 6 bases to trimming and J lost 0 bases, with 10 bases between them. The CDR3 has 14 amino acids. CDR3 coding DNA: TGTGCCAGCACCAAGATGAGCTCCTACAATGAGCAGTTCTTC. Translation gives CASTKMSSYNEQFF. The entire variable domain, with the rest obtained from reference TRBV9 and TRBJ2-1, is as follows: DSGVTQTPKHLITATGQRVTLRCSPRSGDLSVYWYQQSLDQGLQFLIQYYNGEERAKGNILERFSAQQFPDLHSELNLSSLELGDSALYFCASTKMSSYNEQFFGPGTRLTVL.

The chain couples TRBV10-2 to TRBJ1-4, with D uncertain. Trimming left V 8 bases short and J 5 bases short, with 12 bases between. CDR1 WSHSY and CDR2 SAAADI come from the germline V gene. The CDR3 runs to 13 residues. This CDR3 is CASRIGINEKLFF. CDR3 nucleotides: TGCGCCAGCCGGATAGGAATCAATGAAAAACTGTTTTTT.